This TCR beta chain was sequenced for a study of T cells in Graves' hyperthyroidism and ophthalmopathy. Overall study findings and caveats: Median prediction lead before ophthalmopathy onset was six to eight months with the model. Most thyroid clonotypes with frequency above 0.001 were detected in blood.

The CDR3 length is 17 residues. Germline CDR1 and CDR2: ENHRY and SYGVKD. Aged 18 to 65, the patients had hyperthyroidism that was newly diagnosed and had lasted under 2 months. The TCR beta CDR3 regions underwent amplification using RNA transcripts as the source. A set of HTBI primers served as the primers for a first-round RT-PCR of the TCR CDR3. TCRdb itself ran the multiplex PCR reads through MiXCR, one entry per CDR3 protein. The sample has just over 550,000 distinct CDR3 sequences, approximately 44% seen once. This clonotype has more than one count but fewer than ten. Antigen specificity is unknown. Being one base from a much bigger clone, this may be a read error.

The sequenced material came from peripheral blood or thyroid tissue (not recorded which). The clonotype was recovered from a woman aged 18 to 35 with Graves' hyperthyroidism. The chain is built from TRBV10-3 and TRBJ1-4; D remains ambiguous. The CDR3 sequence is CASSDEGRTATNEKLFF. The CDR3 DNA follows: TGTGCCAGCAGTGACGAGGGCAGGACGGCAACTAATGAAAAACTGTTTTTT.